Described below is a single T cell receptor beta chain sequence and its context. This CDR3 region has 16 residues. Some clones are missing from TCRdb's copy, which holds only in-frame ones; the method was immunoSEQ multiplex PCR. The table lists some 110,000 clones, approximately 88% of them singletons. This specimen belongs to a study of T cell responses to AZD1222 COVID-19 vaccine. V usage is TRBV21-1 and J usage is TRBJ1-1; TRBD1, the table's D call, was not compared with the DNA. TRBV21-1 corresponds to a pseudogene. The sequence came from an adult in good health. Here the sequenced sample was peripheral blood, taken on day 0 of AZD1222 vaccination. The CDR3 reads CASRGTGGGRAPEAFF. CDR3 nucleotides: TGTGCCAGCAGAGGGACAGGGGGTGGGAGGGCTCCTGAAGCTTTCTTT.